This section outlines one TCR beta chain sequence together with its context. Losses at the gene ends were 4 bases for V and 6 bases for J; bases not matched to a gene: 2. Germline V gives CDR1 SGHRS, CDR2 YFSETQ. This CDR3 is 14 amino acids long. The sample belongs to a study of neoadjuvant nivolumab and ipilimumab in lung cancer. The protocol was immunoSEQ multiplex PCR, while the TCRdb copy is restricted to in-frame clones and leaves out a portion. The sample has about 29,000 clones; about 75% are singletons. V and J are TRBV5-1 and TRBJ1-6, with TRBD1 matching 9 bases. This receptor was taken from an adult with non-small cell lung cancer. Sample: tumor tissue, taken after neoadjuvant nivolumab, alone or with ipilimumab, at or shortly before surgery. CDR3 protein: CASSGQGSNSPLHF. Written as DNA, the CDR3 is TGCGCCAGCAGCGGACAGGGGTCTAATTCACCCCTCCACTTT.